What follows are 21 T cell receptor beta chains derived from one specimen sequenced in a study of CD8+ T cells in alopecia areata. Sequencing relied on a cDNA template that was reverse transcribed from extracted RNA. The data were produced by immunoSEQ multiplex PCR, yet TCRdb's version contains in-frame clones alone and is incomplete. Counted here are some 180,000 clones, less than 70% occurring once; the ten biggest clones make up 11%. Regarding treatment: oral pan-JAK inhibitor, 5-10 mg twice daily. The source was CD8+ T cells sorted from blood, collected at week 24, from a patient treated with tofacitinib. These receptors originate from a human donor with alopecia areata.

This clone showed up just a few times. The chain employs TRBV27 and TRBJ2-1; D could derive from TRBD1 or TRBD2 (5 bases each). The V gene lost 5 bases and the J gene lost 8 bases, with 19 bases spanning the gap. This CDR3 contains 15 residues. Germline V lookup: CDR1 MNHEY, CDR2 SMNVEV (reference sequence). The CDR3 DNA reads as TGTGCCAGCAGTCGACCAGGGAGTAGGGTGCATGAGCAGTTCTTC. It specifies CASSRPGSRVHEQFF.

The chain recombines TRBV7-2 with TRBJ2-2; D gene unclear. The CDR3 spans 15 residues. V was cut by 10 bases and J by 1 base, with 16 bases left in between. The germline V gene has CDR1 SGHTA and CDR2 FQGNSA. This CDR3 reads CATPPASRNTGELFF. For the CDR3, the DNA is TGTGCCACCCCACCGGCGTCGAGGAACACCGGGGAGCTGTTTTTT.

The chain couples TRBV7-6 to TRBJ2-2, with D maybe TRBD1 (5 bases). Germline lookup yields CDR1 SGHVS and CDR2 FNYEAQ. This CDR3 region has 17 residues. The V end lost 2 bases, the J end lost 2 bases, and 15 bases lay between the germline ends. This chain's CDR3 is CASSLMVRTKNTGELFF. For the CDR3, the DNA is TGTGCCAGCAGCTTAATGGTCAGGACAAAAAACACCGGGGAGCTGTTTTTT.

The chain is built from TRBV30 and TRBJ1-1; D is unresolved. With 2 bases removed from V and 2 bases from J, the gap between germline ends came to 9 bases. CDR1 and CDR2 (germline): GTSNPN, SVGIG (reference sequence). This CDR3 is built from 13 residues. CDR3 residues: CAWSPTPNTEAFF. The CDR3 nucleotides are TGTGCCTGGAGTCCGACACCCAACACTGAAGCTTTCTTT.

This clone has just one count. The genes are TRBV28 and TRBJ1-1; D remains ambiguous. V was clipped by 3 bases and J by 4 bases, with 12 bases between them. Germline CDR1 reads MDHEN; CDR2 reads SYDVKM. The CDR3 has 14 residues. This chain's CDR3 is CASSLNWGGTEAFF. The DNA for the CDR3 is TGTGCCAGCAGTTTGAATTGGGGAGGCACTGAAGCTTTCTTT. Supplemented by reference TRBV28 and TRBJ1-1, the full variable domain reads DVKVTQSSRYLVKRTGEKVFLECVQDMDHENMFWYRQDPGLGLRLIYFSYDVKMKEKGDIPEGYSVSREKKERFSLILESASTNQTSMYLCASSLNWGGTEAFFGQGTRLTVV.

The chain uses TRBV7-2 and TRBJ2-2, with a weak D call TRBD1 (5 bases). There are 17 residues in the CDR3. V was trimmed by 5 bases and J by 1 base, leaving 17 bases between them. Germline-derived CDR1 and CDR2 are SGHTA and FQGNSA. The chain's CDR3 is CASSPRLATVNTGELFF. DNA of the CDR3: TGTGCCAGCAGCCCCCGCCTGGCGACAGTGAACACCGGGGAGCTGTTTTTT. Looking up the rest from reference TRBV7-2 and TRBJ2-2 gives the full variable domain: GAGVSQSPSNKVTEKGKDVELRCDPISGHTALYWYRQSLGQGLEFLIYFQGNSAPDKSGLPSDRFSAERTGGSVSTLTIQRTQQEDSAVYLCASSPRLATVNTGELFFGEGSRLTVL.

As concerns this clone: The sample contains more than one DNA sequence encoding this CDR3. The chain employs TRBV29-1 and TRBJ1-1, with no clear D. The germline gives CDR1 SQVTM, CDR2 ANQGSEA. The CDR3 runs 11 residues. Trimming shortened V by 5 bases and J by 1 base, and 5 bases separated the two germline ends. In DNA form, the CDR3 reads TGCAGCGTTCCAGGGAACACTGAAGCTTTCTTT. It specifies CSVPGNTEAFF.

This clone turned up a few times. The CDR3 region is CAWSVGPSSYNSPLHF. The DNA of the CDR3 is TGTGCCTGGAGTGTGGGACCCAGCTCCTATAATTCACCCCTCCACTTT. V and J are TRBV30 and TRBJ1-6; the D gene is possibly TRBD1 (5 bases). This CDR3 comprises 16 residues. Germline V gene lookup returns CDR1 GTSNPN and CDR2 SVGIG (reference sequence). The V gene lost 0 bases and the J gene lost 0 bases, with 9 bases spanning the gap. The complete variable domain, with remaining parts taken from reference TRBV30 and TRBJ1-6, reads SQTIHQWPATLVQPVGSPLSLECTVEGTSNPNLYWYRQAAGRGLQLLFYSVGIGQISSEVPQNLSASRPQDRQFILSSKKLLLSDSGFYLCAWSVGPSSYNSPLHFGNGTRLTVT.

This chain connects TRBV9 to TRBJ1-5; D call uncertain. Germline V CDR1 and CDR2: SGDLS, YYNGEE. This CDR3 is built from 14 residues. The V gene lost 1 base and the J gene lost 5 bases, with 10 bases spanning the gap. CDR3: CASSVSDVYQPQHF. The CDR3, as DNA: TGTGCCAGCAGCGTATCCGATGTGTATCAGCCCCAGCATTTT.

The J gene is TRBJ1-2, the V gene TRBV29-1; D call uncertain. The CDR3 is made up of 15 amino acids. Germline-derived CDR1 and CDR2 are SQVTM and ANQGSEA. Trimming left V 5 bases short and J 2 bases short, with 18 bases between. This chain's CDR3 is CSVLPLSEGNYGYTF. CDR3 nucleotide sequence: TGCAGCGTTCTACCTCTGAGTGAGGGCAACTATGGCTACACCTTC.

The rearrangement joins TRBV13 to TRBJ2-1; 11 bases agree with TRBD2. There are 17 residues in the CDR3. V shed 5 bases, J shed 2 bases, and the junction held 8 bases outside the gene matches. CDR1 and CDR2 (germline): PRHDT, FYEKMQ (reference sequence). DNA for the CDR3: TGTGCCAGCAGCCCGGGGACTAGCGGATCTGCCTACAATGAGCAGTTCTTC. Translation gives CASSPGTSGSAYNEQFF.

The rearrangement uses TRBV30 and TRBJ2-6; D perhaps matches TRBD1 (6 bases). Germline V gene sequence: CDR1 GTSNPN, CDR2 SVGIG (reference sequence). This CDR3 is built from 16 residues. V lost 3 bases, J lost 0 bases, and 12 bases lay in between. The CDR3 nucleotides are TGTGCCTGGAGGACGGGACATACCTCTGGGGCCAACGTCCTGACTTTC. Its protein product is CAWRTGHTSGANVLTF.

This clone was counted between two and nine times. The rearrangement links TRBV21-1 to TRBJ1-1. TRBV21-1 is described as a pseudogene. The CDR3 has 15 residues. The chain's CDR3 is CASSKGVALRTEAFF. The CDR3 DNA is TGTGCCAGCAGCAAAGGGGTTGCACTTAGGACTGAAGCTTTCTTT.

The gene calls are TRBV5-6 and TRBJ2-5; TRBD2 matches 13 bases. The CDR3 contains 16 residues. From germline, CDR1 is SGHDT and CDR2 YYEEEE. V trimming: 4 bases; J trimming: 1 base; junction bases outside the gene matches: 4. Here the CDR3 DNA reads TGTGCCAGCAGCCCCCGGACTAGCGGGGGCCAAGAGACCCAGTACTTC. Its translation: CASSPRTSGGQETQYF.

This clone was seen more than once but under ten times. This CDR3 reads CASSHDRDGYTF. The CDR3 bases are TGTGCCAGCAGCCACGACAGGGACGGCTACACCTTC. The rearrangement uses TRBV7-9 and TRBJ1-2, with TRBD1 identical over 7 bases. The CDR3 is 12 amino acids. The ends lost 5 bases at V and 8 bases at J; junction bases unmatched: 5. CDR1 is SEHNR and CDR2 is FQNEAQ in the germline V gene (reference sequence).

This clone has a single count. The chain is built from TRBV4-3 and TRBJ2-7, with 9 bases fitting TRBD1. The CDR3 runs 13 residues. Germline V lookup: CDR1 LGHNA, CDR2 YSLEER. V gave up 4 bases and J gave up 5 bases; unmatched junction bases: 3. As DNA, the CDR3 is TGCGCCAGCAGCCGGGGACAGGGAAACGAGCAGTACTTC. Translated, it gives CASSRGQGNEQYF.

V and J are TRBV30 and TRBJ2-1; D call uncertain. Per germline, CDR1 GTSNPN and CDR2 SVGIG (reference sequence). The V end was cut by 0 bases, the J end by 0 bases, with 6 bases between. This CDR3 spans 14 amino acids. In nucleotides, the CDR3 is TGTGCCTGGAGTGTAGGCGACTCCTACAATGAGCAGTTCTTC. Translated, it gives CAWSVGDSYNEQFF.

V and J are TRBV7-8 and TRBJ1-1; a possible D gene is TRBD1 (6 bases). Trimming shortened V by 0 bases and J by 2 bases, and 10 bases separated the two germline ends. CDR1 SGHVS and CDR2 FQNEAQ come from the germline V gene. This CDR3 contains 15 residues. This chain's CDR3 is CASSLASGANTEAFF. CDR3 nucleotides: TGTGCCAGCAGCTTAGCTTCAGGGGCAAACACTGAAGCTTTCTTT.

In this sample, this clone turned up a few times. The chain recombines TRBV19 with TRBJ1-1; 7 nucleotides match TRBD1. After removal of 10 bases from V and 2 bases from J, the junction contained 7 bases not matched to a gene. Germline loops: CDR1 LNHDA, CDR2 SQIVND (reference sequence). The CDR3 is 13 amino acids. The CDR3 spells CATLNRGNTEAFF. The CDR3 bases are TGTGCCACCCTCAACAGGGGCAACACTGAAGCTTTCTTT.

The chain is built from TRBV5-6 and TRBJ1-1; 11 bases fit TRBD1. CDR3 length: 16 residues. Germline assignment: CDR1 SGHDT and CDR2 YYEEEE. V was clipped by 0 bases and J by 4 bases; unmatched bases: 5. The CDR3 loop is CASSLDGTGGSTEAFF. The CDR3 DNA reads TGTGCCAGCAGCTTGGATGGGACAGGGGGATCCACTGAAGCTTTCTTT.

V and J are TRBV11-2 and TRBJ2-5, with 8 bases identical to TRBD2. Germline assignment: CDR1 SGHAT and CDR2 FQNNGV. V shed 7 bases, J shed 6 bases, and the junction held 16 bases outside the gene matches. The CDR3 consists of 16 residues. The CDR3 region has the DNA TGTGCCAGCATCCCCGGCGAGCGGGGGCCCAGCCAGACCCAGTACTTC. It specifies CASIPGERGPSQTQYF.